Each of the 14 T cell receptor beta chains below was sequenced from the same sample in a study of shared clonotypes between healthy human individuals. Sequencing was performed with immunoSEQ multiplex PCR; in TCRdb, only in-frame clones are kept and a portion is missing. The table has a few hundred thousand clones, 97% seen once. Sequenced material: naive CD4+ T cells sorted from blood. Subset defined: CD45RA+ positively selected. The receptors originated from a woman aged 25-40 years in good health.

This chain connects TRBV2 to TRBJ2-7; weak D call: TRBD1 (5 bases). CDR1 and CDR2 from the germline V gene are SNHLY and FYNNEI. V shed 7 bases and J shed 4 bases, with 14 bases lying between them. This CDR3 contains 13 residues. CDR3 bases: TGTGCCAGCATATCAGGGTCGAGGTACGAGCAGTACTTC. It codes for CASISGSRYEQYF.

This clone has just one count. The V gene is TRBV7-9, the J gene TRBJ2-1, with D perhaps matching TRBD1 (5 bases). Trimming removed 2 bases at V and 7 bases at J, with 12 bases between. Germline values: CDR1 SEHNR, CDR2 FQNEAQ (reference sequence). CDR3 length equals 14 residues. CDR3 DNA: TGTGCCAGCAGCTTAATGACAGACTTTAATGAGCAGTTCTTC. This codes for CASSLMTDFNEQFF.

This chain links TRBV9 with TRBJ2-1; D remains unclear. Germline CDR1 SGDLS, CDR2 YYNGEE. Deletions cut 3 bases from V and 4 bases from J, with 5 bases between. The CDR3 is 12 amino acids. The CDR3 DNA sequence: TGTGCCAGCAGCGGAGAGTACAATGAGCAGTTCTTC. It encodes CASSGEYNEQFF.

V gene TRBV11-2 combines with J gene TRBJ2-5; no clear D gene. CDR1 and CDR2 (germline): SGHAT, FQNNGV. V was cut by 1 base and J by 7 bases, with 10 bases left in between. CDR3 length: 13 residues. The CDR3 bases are TGTGCCAGCAGCTTAGCCCAACGAGGGACCCAGTACTTC. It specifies CASSLAQRGTQYF.

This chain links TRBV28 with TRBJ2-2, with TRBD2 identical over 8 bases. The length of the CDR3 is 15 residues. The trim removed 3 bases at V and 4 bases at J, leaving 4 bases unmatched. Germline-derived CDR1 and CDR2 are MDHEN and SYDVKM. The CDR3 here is CASSLLAGLTGELFF. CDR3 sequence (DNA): TGTGCCAGCAGTTTGTTAGCGGGACTCACCGGGGAGCTGTTTTTT.

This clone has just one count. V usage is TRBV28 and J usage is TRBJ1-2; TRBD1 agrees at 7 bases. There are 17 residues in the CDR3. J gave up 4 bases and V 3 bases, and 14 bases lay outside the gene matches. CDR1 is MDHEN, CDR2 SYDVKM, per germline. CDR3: CASSLRVGQAALYGYTF. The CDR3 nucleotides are TGTGCCAGCAGTTTGAGAGTAGGACAGGCGGCCCTCTATGGCTACACCTTC.

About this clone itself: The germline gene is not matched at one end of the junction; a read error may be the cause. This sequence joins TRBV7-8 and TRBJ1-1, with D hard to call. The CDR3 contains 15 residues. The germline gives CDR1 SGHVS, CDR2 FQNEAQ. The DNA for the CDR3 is TGTGCCAGCAGATTAGGTAGCCCGTTGTCAGGCGAAGCTTTCTTT. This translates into CASRLGSPLSGEAFF. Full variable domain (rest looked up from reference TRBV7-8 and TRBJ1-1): GAGVSQSPRYKVAKRGQDVALRCDPISGHVSLFWYQQALGQGPEFLTYFQNEAQLDKSGLPSDRFFAERPEGSVSTLKIQRTQQEDSAVYLCASRLGSPLSGEAFFGQGTRLTVV.

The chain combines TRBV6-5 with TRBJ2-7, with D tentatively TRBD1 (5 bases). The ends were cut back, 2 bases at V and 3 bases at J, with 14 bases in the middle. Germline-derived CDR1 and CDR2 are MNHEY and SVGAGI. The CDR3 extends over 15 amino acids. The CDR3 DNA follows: TGTGCCAGCAGTTACGACAGAGCCAAGCACTACGAGCAGTACTTC. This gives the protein CASSYDRAKHYEQYF.

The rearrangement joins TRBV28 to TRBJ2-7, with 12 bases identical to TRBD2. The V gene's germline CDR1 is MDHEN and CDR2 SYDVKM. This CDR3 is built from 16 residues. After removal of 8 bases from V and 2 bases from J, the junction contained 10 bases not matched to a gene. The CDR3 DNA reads TGTGCCAGCTATAGACGGACTAGCGGGAACACCTACGAGCAGTACTTC. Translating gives CASYRRTSGNTYEQYF.

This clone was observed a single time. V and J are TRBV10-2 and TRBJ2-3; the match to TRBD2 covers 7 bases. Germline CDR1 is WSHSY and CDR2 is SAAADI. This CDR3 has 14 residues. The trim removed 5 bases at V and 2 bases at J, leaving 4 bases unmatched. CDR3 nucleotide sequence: TGCGCCAGCAGTCTGCGGGAGCTCACAGATACGCAGTATTTT. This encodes CASSLRELTDTQYF.

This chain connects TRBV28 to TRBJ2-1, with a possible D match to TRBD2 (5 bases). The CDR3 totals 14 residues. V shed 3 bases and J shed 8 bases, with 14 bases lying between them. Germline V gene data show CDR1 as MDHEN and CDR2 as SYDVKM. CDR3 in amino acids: CASSFTGRGDEQFF. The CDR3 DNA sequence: TGTGCCAGCAGTTTCACTGGCCGGGGTGATGAGCAGTTCTTC.

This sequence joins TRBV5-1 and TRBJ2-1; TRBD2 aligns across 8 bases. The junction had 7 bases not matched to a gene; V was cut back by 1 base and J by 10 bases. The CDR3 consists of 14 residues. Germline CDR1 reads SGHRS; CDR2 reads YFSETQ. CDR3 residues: CASSLNKRENEQFF. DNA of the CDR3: TGCGCCAGCAGCTTGAATAAGCGGGAGAACGAGCAGTTCTTC.

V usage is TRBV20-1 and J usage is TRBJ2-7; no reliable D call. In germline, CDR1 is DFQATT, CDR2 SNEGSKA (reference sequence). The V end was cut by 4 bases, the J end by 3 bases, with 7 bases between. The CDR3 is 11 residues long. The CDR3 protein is CSATLLYEQYF. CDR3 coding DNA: TGCAGTGCTACCCTGCTCTACGAGCAGTACTTC.

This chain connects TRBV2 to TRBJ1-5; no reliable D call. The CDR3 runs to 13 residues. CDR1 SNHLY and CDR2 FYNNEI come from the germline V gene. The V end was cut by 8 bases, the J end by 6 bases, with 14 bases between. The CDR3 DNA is TGTGCCAGCGAGAAGGGAGCCGGTCAGCCCCAGCATTTT. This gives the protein CASEKGAGQPQHF.